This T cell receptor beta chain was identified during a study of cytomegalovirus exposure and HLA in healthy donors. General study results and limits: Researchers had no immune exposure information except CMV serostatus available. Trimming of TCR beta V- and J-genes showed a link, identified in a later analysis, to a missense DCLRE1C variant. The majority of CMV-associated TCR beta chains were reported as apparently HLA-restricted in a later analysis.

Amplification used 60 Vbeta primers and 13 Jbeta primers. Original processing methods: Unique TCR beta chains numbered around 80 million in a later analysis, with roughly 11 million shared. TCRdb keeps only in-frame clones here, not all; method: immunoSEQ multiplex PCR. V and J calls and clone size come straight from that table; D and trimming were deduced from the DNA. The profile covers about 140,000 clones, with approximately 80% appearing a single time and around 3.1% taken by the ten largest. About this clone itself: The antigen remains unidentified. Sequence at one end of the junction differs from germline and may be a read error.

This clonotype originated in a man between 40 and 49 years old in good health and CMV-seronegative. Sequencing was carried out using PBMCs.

The CDR3 region is CASSRGGSEDF. CDR3 DNA sequence: TGTGCCAGCAGCCGAGGGGGCTCGGAGGACTTC. The chain has TRBV11-2 and TRBJ2-5; 7 nucleotides line up with TRBD1. Germline V gene sequence: CDR1 SGHAT, CDR2 FQNNGV. The CDR3 spans 11 residues. The full variable domain, rest sourced from reference TRBV11-2 and TRBJ2-5, is EAGVAQSPRYKIIEKRQSVAFWCNPISGHATLYWYQQILGQGPKLLIQFQNNGVVDDSQLPKDRFSAERLKGVDSTLKIQPAKLEDSAVYLCASSRGGSEDFGPGTRLLVL.